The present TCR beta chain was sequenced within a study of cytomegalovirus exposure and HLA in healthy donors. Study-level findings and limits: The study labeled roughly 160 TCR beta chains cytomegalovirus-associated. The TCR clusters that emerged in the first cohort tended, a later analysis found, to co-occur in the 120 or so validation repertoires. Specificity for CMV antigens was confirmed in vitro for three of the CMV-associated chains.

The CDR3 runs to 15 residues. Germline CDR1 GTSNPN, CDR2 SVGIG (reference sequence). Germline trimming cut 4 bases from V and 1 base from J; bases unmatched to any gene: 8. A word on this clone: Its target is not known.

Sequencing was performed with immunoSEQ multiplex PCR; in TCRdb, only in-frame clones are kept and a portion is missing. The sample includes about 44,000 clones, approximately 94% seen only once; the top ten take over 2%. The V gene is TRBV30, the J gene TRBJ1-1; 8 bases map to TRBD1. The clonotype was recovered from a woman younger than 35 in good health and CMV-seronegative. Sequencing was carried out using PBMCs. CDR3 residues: CAWTKRQGSNTEAFF. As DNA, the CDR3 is TGTGCCTGGACTAAGAGACAGGGGTCGAACACTGAAGCTTTCTTT.